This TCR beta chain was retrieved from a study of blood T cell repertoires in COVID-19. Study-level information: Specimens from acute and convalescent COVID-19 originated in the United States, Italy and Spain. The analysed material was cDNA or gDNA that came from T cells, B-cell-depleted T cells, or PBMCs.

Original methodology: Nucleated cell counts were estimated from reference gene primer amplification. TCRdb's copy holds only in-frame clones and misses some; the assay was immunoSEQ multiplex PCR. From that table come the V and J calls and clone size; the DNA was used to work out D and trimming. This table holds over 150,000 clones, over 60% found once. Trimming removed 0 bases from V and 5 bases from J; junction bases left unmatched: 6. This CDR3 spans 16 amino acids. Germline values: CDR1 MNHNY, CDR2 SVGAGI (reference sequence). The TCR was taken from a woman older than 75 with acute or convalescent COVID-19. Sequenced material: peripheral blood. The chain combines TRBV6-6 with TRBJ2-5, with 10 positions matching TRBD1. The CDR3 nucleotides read TGTGCCAGCAGTTACTCTGGGACAGGGGCTAAGGAGACCCAGTACTTC. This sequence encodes CASSYSGTGAKETQYF.